The 8 T cell receptor beta chains below were found in one sample sequenced in a study of T cell clonality in common variable immunodeficiency (dated by TCRdb to the mid-2010s). The library was obtained by the immunoSEQ multiplex PCR assay. The immuneACCESS repertoire file appears here via TCRdb, limited to in-frame rearrangements. These files lack a portion of the clones; in checked studies, under half of the deficit traces to unresolved V genes, and the cause of the others is not known. Here the sample lists about 7,300 clones, none seen once only. The ten largest make up 22% of the sample. Their target antigens are unknown. Broad study findings and their caveats: CVID TCRbeta sequences reportedly showed fewer deletions and N-nucleotide insertions and lacked highly modified clones with 13 or more V deletions.

Sequencing was done on a sample of peripheral blood mononuclear cells. All receptors derive from a human donor with common variable immunodeficiency.

This clone was counted only a few times. The sequenced fragment ends 3 residues before the CDR3 boundary, so the rest is inferred from the germline J gene. The chain employs TRBV2 and TRBJ1-5, with TRBD1 as a possible D gene (5 bases). The V and J ends lost 8 bases and 5 bases respectively, with 13 bases between them. This CDR3 is 13 amino acids long. Germline CDR1 is SNHLY and CDR2 is FYNNEI. CDR3 DNA (partial): TGTGCCAGCCTTTATAGAGGGGATCAGCCC. Residues: CASLYRGDQP. The full CDR3 sequence reads CASLYRGDQPQHF.

This clone was counted many times. From the germline J gene comes the end of the CDR3, since the read stops 3 residues before it. This chain connects TRBV11-2 to TRBJ1-4, with D uncertain. Deletions cut 6 bases from V and 8 bases from J, with 10 bases between. Germline V gene sequence: CDR1 SGHAT, CDR2 FQNNGV. The CDR3 length is 12 residues. The sequenced CDR3 bases are TGTGCCAGCAGGAAGGGTTCGGAAAAA. Translation: CASRKGSEK. Given in full, the CDR3 is CASRKGSEKLFF.

The sequenced CDR3 bases are TGTGCCATCAGTGAGTCGGAGGGTACGCATTCACCC. It codes for CAISESEGTHSP. The complete CDR3 reads CAISESEGTHSPLHF. This chain connects TRBV10-3 to TRBJ1-6, with unresolved D. The observed sequence ends 3 residues before the CDR3 terminus, with the missing tail filled in from the germline J gene. Deletions cut 0 bases from V and 8 bases from J, with 11 bases between. This CDR3 has 15 amino acids. Germline loops: CDR1 ENHRY, CDR2 SYGVKD.

By its share, this clone is medium-sized. The read ends 3 residues early relative to the CDR3; the germline J gene fills the gap. The V gene is TRBV13, the J gene TRBJ2-7; the D is unclear. The CDR3 is made up of 13 amino acids. Deletions cut 2 bases from V and 5 bases from J, with 10 bases between. Germline-derived CDR1 and CDR2 are PRHDT and FYEKMQ (reference sequence). The CDR3 loop reads CASSLQRFHEQYF. The part of the CDR3 DNA that was read is TGTGCCAGCAGCTTACAGCGTTTCCACGAG.

This clone was detected ten times or more. Coverage ceases 3 residues before the CDR3 finishes, and the germline J gene fills in the end. The chain employs TRBV6-2 or TRBV6-3 and TRBJ2-1, with TRBD2 identical over 7 bases. Germline CDR1 is MNHEY and CDR2 is SVGEGT. J gave up 4 bases and V 0 bases, and 9 bases lay outside the gene matches. The CDR3 has 17 residues. The CDR3 sequence is CASSYSIGGGNYNEQFF. Incomplete CDR3 DNA: TGTGCCAGCAGTTACTCGATAGGCGGGGGAAATTACAATGAG.

Points on this clone: The read falls 3 residues short of the CDR3 end, and the missing part is taken from the germline J gene. The genes are TRBV19 and TRBJ1-4; a possible D gene is TRBD1 (5 bases). The V gene lost 9 bases and the J gene lost 7 bases, with 9 bases spanning the gap. CDR1 is LNHDA and CDR2 is SQIVND in the germline V gene (reference sequence). The CDR3 length is 11 residues. The CDR3 DNA, read in part, is TGTGCCAGCACCGACAGTGAAAAA. Its translation: CASTDSEK. The whole CDR3 reads CASTDSEKLFF. Using reference TRBV19 and TRBJ1-4 for the parts outside the CDR3, the full variable domain is DGGITQSPKYLFRKEGQNVTLSCEQNLNHDAMYWYRQDPGQGLRLIYYSQIVNDFQKGDIAEGYSVSREKKESFPLTVTSAQKNPTAFYLCASTDSEKLFFGSGTQLSVL.

This clone was recorded at least ten times. Sequencing ends 3 residues short of the CDR3 end; the germline J gene provides the rest. V is TRBV15 and J is TRBJ2-5; D call uncertain. This CDR3 has 14 residues. V lost 3 bases and J lost 3, with 11 bases in between. CDR1 and CDR2 (germline): LNHNV, YYDKDF (reference sequence). The chain's CDR3 is CATSRTHDEETQYF. The covered CDR3 bases are TGTGCCACCAGCAGGACACACGATGAAGAGACC.

This clone is medium-sized. CDR3 sequence reads: CASLAKRGSYEQYF. Incomplete CDR3 DNA: TGTGCCAGCCTAGCGAAGCGCGGGAGTTACGAG. V usage is TRBV13 and J usage is TRBJ2-7; 7 bases map to TRBD2. The sequenced fragment ends 3 residues before the CDR3 boundary, so the rest is inferred from the germline J gene. Per the germline V gene, CDR1 is PRHDT and CDR2 is FYEKMQ (reference sequence). This CDR3 spans 14 amino acids. Trimming at V came to 8 bases and at J to 4 bases, leaving 11 bases not matched to a gene.